This TCR beta chain came from a study of shared clonotypes between healthy human individuals. CDR1 and CDR2 from the germline V gene are MNHEY and SVGAGI. Trimming took 6 bases from V and 7 from J, leaving 11 bases between them. The CDR3 contains 12 residues. Clones were read by immunoSEQ multiplex PCR, and TCRdb kept only the in-frame ones, dropping some. Here the sample spans roughly 680,000 clones, approximately 77% being singletons. The chain links TRBV6-5 to TRBJ2-3; D gene uncertain. The source material was memory CD4+ T cells sorted from blood. Subset of the sample: CD45RA-negative fraction. The receptor comes from a woman aged 25 to 39 in good health. The CDR3 DNA sequence: TGTGCCAGCAGCTCCAATTCAAATACGCAGTATTTT. Residues: CASSSNSNTQYF.